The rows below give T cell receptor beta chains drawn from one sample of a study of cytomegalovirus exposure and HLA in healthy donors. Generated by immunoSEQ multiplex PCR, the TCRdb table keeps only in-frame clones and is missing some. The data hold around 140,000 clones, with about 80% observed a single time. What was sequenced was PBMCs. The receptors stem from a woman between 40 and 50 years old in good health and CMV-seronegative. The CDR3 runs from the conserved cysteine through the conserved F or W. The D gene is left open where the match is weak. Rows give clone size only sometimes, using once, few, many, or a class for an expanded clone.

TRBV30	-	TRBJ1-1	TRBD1	TGTGCCTGCCCGAGACCGGGACAGGGTTTCACTGAAGCTTTCTTT	CACPRPGQGFTEAFF
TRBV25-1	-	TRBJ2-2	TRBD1	TGTGCCAGCAGTGAGACAGGGGACACCGGGGAGCTGTTTTTT	CASSETGDTGELFF
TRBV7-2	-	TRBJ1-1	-	TGTGCCAGCAGCTTGACAGGTAACACTGAAGCTTTCTTT	CASSLTGNTEAFF
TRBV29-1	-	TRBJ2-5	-	TGCAGCGTTGAGGAACTACAAGAGACCCAGTACTTC	CSVEELQETQYF
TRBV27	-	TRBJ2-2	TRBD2	TGTGCCAGCAGTTTCCTACCCCCGGGACTAGGGGTCGTTGGCGGGGAGCTGTTTTTT	CASSFLPPGLGVVGGELFF
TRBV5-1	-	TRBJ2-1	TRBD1	TGCGCCAGCAGCTTTACCGGGACAGGGTACAATGAGCAGTTCTTC	CASSFTGTGYNEQFF
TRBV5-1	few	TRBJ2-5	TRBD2	TGCGCCAGCAGCTTCCCACTAGCGGGATCCCAAGAGACCCAGTACTTC	CASSFPLAGSQETQYF
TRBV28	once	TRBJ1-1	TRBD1	TGTGCCAGCAGTTCAATAGGGACAGCGAACACTGAAGCTTTCTTT	CASSSIGTANTEAFF
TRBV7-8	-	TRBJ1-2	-	TGTGCCAGCAGCACTCAGGGCTGGATCAACTCCGTCTATGGCTACACCTTC	CASSTQGWINSVYGYTF
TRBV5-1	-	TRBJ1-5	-	TGCGCCAGCAGCTTGGCGGAGGGTAGTCAGCCCCAGCATTTT	CASSLAEGSQPQHF
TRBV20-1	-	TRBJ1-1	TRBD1	TGCAGTGCTACTGGGACAGGGCGGGCTTTCTTT	CSATGTGRAFF
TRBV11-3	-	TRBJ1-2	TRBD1	TGTGCCAGCAGCTCCACAGGGGATGGCTACACCTTC	CASSSTGDGYTF
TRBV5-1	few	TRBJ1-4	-	TGCGCCAGCAGCGAACAGGGCGGGGAAAAACTGTTTTTT	CASSEQGGEKLFF
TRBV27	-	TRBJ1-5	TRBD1	TGTGCCAGCAGTATAACCGGGACAGGGGTGGGTCAGCCCCAGCATTTT	CASSITGTGVGQPQHF
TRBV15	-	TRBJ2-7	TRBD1	TGTGCCACCAGCAGAGATAGGACAGGGGCATATTCCTACGAGCAGTACTTC	CATSRDRTGAYSYEQYF
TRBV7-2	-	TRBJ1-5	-	TGTGCCAGCAGCTTACAGTCAGGGGGCAATCAGCCCCAGCATTTT	CASSLQSGGNQPQHF
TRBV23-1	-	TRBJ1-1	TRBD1	TGCGCCAGCAGTCAATCGGGAGGGACAGGGTTAAAGATGAACACTGAAGCTTTCTTT	CASSQSGGTGLKMNTEAFF
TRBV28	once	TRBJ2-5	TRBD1	TGTGCCAGCAGACCCCACCGGGACAGGGGGGGAGAGCAGTACTTC	CASRPHRDRGGEQYF
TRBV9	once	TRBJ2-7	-	TGTGCCAGCAGCGGAGGCAGCCCCTACGAGCAGTACTTC	CASSGGSPYEQYF
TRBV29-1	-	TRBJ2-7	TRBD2	TGCAGCGTGGAGCGGGATAAGGACGAGCAGTACTTC	CSVERDKDEQYF
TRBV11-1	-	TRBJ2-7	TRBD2	TGTGCCAGCAGCTTATTATCCAGCGGGAGCTACGAGCAGTACTTC	CASSLLSSGSYEQYF
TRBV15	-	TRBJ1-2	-	TGTGCCACCAGCAGAGATGGAGGCAGATCTAACTATGGCTACACCTTC	CATSRDGGRSNYGYTF
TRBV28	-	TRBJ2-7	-	TGTGCCAGCAGTTCAATCGCAGGGTACGAGCAGTACTTC	CASSSIAGYEQYF
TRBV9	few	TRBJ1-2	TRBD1	TGTGCCAGCAGCGGCAGTCCGGACAGGGGGGATGGCTACACCTTC	CASSGSPDRGDGYTF
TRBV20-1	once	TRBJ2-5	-	TGCAGTGCTAGTTTCCGGACCCAGTACTTC	CSASFRTQYF
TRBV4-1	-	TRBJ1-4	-	TGCGCCAGCAGCCAAGACCCAGAGGGCAGAAAACTGTTTTTT	CASSQDPEGRKLFF
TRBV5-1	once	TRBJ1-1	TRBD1	TGCGCCAGCAGCTGGAAGACAGGGGATTTTAACACTGAAGCTTTCTTT	CASSWKTGDFNTEAFF
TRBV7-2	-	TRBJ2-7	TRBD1	TGTGCCAGCAGCCCAAGCCAGACAGGGGGAACCTACGAGCAGTACTTC	CASSPSQTGGTYEQYF
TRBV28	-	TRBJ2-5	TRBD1	TGTGCCAGCCACCCAGAAGGGGGCCGGGGGACCCAGTACTTC	CASHPEGGRGTQYF
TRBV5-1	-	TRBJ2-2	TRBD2	TGCGCCAGCAGCTTAACTAGCGGGCGCACGAACACCGGGGAGCTGTTTTTT	CASSLTSGRTNTGELFF
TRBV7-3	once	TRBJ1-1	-	TGTGCCAGCAGCCATAACATGAACACTGAAGCTTTCTTT	CASSHNMNTEAFF